One sample yielded the 5 T cell receptor beta chains listed below, sequenced in a study of OX40 agonist ivuxolimab in advanced cancers. TCRdb's table, derived via immunoSEQ multiplex PCR, lists solely in-frame clones and lacks some. The sample yields approximately 70,000 clones, roughly 87% seen once. The source was CD4+ or CD8+ T cells sorted from blood, collected in a trial of the OX40 agonist ivuxolimab. Every receptor here comes from an adult with an advanced solid tumor such as melanoma, head and neck, liver or kidney cancer.

The chain joins TRBV15 to TRBJ2-2; the D is unclear. The CDR3 extends over 14 amino acids. Germline values: CDR1 LNHNV, CDR2 YYDKDF (reference sequence). Trimming cost V 0 bases and J 9 bases, with 11 bases left between them. The CDR3 sequence is CATSRDRDLRELFF. DNA for the CDR3: TGTGCCACCAGCAGAGATCGCGATTTGAGGGAGCTGTTTTTT.

The CDR3 sequence is CSVDSPVLGSDNEQFF. The DNA for the CDR3 is TGCAGCGTCGACTCCCCCGTACTAGGGTCTGATAATGAGCAGTTCTTC. V gene TRBV29-1 combines with J gene TRBJ2-1; tentative D call: TRBD2 (5 bases). The V end was cut by 6 bases, the J end by 7 bases, with 25 bases between. This CDR3 contains 16 residues. CDR1 is SQVTM, CDR2 ANQGSEA, per germline.

This chain uses TRBV29-1 with TRBJ2-7, with a weak D call TRBD2 (5 bases). The V end was cut by 3 bases, the J end by 3 bases, with 12 bases between. This CDR3 has 13 amino acids. Per the germline V gene, CDR1 is SQVTM and CDR2 is ANQGSEA. The CDR3 spells CSVDLPTSYEQYF. CDR3 sequence (DNA): TGCAGCGTTGATCTCCCCACTAGCTACGAGCAGTACTTC.

The chain is built from TRBV19 and TRBJ1-3; D unclear. The V end was cut by 4 bases, the J end by 7 bases, with 14 bases between. The CDR3 contains 14 residues. The germline CDR1 and CDR2 sequences are LNHDA and SQIVND (reference sequence). The DNA for the CDR3 is TGTGCCAGTAGTAAGGCGTCTACGCGGAACACCATATATTTT. Residues: CASSKASTRNTIYF.

Here the CDR3 reads CASIGTGTLGSPLHF. The DNA of the CDR3 is TGTGCCAGCATTGGGACGGGGACTCTTGGTTCACCCCTCCACTTT. The V gene is TRBV2, the J gene TRBJ1-6; TRBD1 might be the D (5 bases). Trimming left V 7 bases short and J 9 bases short, with 19 bases between. Germline CDR1 SNHLY, CDR2 FYNNEI. This CDR3 has 15 amino acids.